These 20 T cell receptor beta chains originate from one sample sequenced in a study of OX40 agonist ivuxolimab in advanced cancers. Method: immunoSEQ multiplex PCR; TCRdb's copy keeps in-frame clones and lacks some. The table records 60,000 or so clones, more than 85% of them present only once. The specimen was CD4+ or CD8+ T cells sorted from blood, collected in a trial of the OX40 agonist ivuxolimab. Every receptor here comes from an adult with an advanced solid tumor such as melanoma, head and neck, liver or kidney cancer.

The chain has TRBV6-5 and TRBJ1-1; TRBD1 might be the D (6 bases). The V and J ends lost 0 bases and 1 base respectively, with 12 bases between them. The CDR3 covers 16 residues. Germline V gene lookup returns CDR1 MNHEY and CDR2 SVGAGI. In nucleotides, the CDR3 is TGTGCCAGCAGTTACTCATCGGGACACAGGAACACTGAAGCTTTCTTT. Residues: CASSYSSGHRNTEAFF.

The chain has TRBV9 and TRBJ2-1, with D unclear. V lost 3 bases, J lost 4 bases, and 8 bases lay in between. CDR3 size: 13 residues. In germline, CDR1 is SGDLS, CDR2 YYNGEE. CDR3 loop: CASSAPRYNEQFF. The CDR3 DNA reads TGTGCCAGCAGCGCCCCCCGGTACAATGAGCAGTTCTTC.

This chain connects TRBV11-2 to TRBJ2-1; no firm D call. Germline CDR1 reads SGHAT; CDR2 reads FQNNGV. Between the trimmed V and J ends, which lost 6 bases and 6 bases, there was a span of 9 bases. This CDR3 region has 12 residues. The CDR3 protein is CASSHQINEQFF. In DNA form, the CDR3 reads TGTGCCAGCAGTCACCAAATCAATGAGCAGTTCTTC.

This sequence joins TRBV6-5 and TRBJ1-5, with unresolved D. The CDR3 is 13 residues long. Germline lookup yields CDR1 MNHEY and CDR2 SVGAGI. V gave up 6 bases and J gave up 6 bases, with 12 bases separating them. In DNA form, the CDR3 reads TGTGCCAGCAGCAGGTCAGGTGGTCAGCCCCAGCATTTT. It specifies CASSRSGGQPQHF.

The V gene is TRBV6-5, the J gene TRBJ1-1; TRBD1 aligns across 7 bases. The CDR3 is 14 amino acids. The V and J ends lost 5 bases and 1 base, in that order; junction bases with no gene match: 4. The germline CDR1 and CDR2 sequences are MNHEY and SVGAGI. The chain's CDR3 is CASSEGGGNTEAFF. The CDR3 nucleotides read TGTGCCAGCAGTGAAGGGGGCGGGAACACTGAAGCTTTCTTT.

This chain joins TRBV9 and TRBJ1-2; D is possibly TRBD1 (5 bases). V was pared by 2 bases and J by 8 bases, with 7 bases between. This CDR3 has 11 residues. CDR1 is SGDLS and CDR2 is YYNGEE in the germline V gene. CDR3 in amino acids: CASSVGDGYTF. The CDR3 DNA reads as TGTGCCAGCAGCGTGGGGGACGGCTACACCTTC.

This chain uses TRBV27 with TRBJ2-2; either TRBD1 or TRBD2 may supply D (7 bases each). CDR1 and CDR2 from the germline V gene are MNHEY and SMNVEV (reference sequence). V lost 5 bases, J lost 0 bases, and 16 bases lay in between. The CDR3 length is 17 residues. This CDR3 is CASSLGGGTANTGELFF. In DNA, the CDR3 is TGTGCCAGCAGTCTTGGGGGGGGGACAGCGAACACCGGGGAGCTGTTTTTT.

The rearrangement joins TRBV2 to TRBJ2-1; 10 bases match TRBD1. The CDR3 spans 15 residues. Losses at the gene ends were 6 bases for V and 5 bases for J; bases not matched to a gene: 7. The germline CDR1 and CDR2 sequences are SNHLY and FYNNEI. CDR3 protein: CASRATGGADNEQFF. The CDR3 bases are TGTGCCAGCAGAGCGACAGGGGGCGCAGACAATGAGCAGTTCTTC.

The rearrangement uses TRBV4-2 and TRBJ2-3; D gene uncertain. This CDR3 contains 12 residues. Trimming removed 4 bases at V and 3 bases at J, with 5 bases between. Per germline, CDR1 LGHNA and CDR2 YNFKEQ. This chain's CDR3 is CASSPPTDTQYF. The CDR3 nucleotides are TGTGCCAGCAGCCCCCCAACAGATACGCAGTATTTT.

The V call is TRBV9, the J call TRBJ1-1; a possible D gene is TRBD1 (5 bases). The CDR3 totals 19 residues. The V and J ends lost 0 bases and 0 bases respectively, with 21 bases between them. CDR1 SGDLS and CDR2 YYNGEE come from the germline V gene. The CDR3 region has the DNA TGTGCCAGCAGCGTAGCCATCAGCGCCTCGGGACCCGTGAACACTGAAGCTTTCTTT. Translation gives CASSVAISASGPVNTEAFF.

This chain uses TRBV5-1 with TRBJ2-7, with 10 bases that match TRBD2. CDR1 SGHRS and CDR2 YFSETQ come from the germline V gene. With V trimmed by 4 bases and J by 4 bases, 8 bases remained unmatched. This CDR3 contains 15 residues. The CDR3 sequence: CASSSGLAEGYEQYF. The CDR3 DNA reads TGCGCCAGCAGCAGTGGACTAGCGGAGGGGTACGAGCAGTACTTC.

The CDR3 spells CASSSTLGRANYGYTF. The CDR3 bases are TGTGCCAGCAGCTCGACGCTTGGACGGGCTAACTATGGCTACACCTTC. The chain employs TRBV5-4 and TRBJ1-2; no reliable D call. Germline CDR1 is SGHNT and CDR2 is YYREEE (reference sequence). This CDR3 region has 16 residues. V was clipped by 3 bases and J by 0 bases, with 15 bases between them. The variable domain in full, completed from reference TRBV5-4 and TRBJ1-2, reads ETGVTQSPTHLIKTRGQQVTLRCSSQSGHNTVSWYQQALGQGPQFIFQYYREEENGRGNFPPRFSGLQFPNYSSELNVNALELDDSALYLCASSSTLGRANYGYTFGSGTRLTVV.

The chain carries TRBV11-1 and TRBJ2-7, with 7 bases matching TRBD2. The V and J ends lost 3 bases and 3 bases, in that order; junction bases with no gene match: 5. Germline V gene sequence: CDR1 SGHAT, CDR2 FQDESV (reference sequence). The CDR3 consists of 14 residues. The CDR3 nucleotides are TGTGCCAGCAGCTTTACCGGCGGGAGCTACGAGCAGTACTTC. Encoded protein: CASSFTGGSYEQYF.

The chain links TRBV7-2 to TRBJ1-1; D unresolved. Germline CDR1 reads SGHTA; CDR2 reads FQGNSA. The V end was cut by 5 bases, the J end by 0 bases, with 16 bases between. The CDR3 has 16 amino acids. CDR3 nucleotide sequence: TGTGCCAGCAGCACCCGCCCCAGGACGATGAACACTGAAGCTTTCTTT. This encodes CASSTRPRTMNTEAFF. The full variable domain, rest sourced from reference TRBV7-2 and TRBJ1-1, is GAGVSQSPSNKVTEKGKDVELRCDPISGHTALYWYRQSLGQGLEFLIYFQGNSAPDKSGLPSDRFSAERTGGSVSTLTIQRTQQEDSAVYLCASSTRPRTMNTEAFFGQGTRLTVV.

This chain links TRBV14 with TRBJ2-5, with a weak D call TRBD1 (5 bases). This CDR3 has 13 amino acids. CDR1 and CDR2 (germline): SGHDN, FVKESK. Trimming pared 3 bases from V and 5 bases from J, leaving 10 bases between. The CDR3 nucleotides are TGTGCCAGCAGCCAGGGGCTATACGAGACCCAGTACTTC. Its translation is CASSQGLYETQYF.

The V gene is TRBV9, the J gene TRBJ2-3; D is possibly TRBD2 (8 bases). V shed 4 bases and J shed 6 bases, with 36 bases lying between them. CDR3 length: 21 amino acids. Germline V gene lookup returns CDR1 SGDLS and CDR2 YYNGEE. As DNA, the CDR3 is TGTGCCAGCAGCCCTCCGACAGGGAGAGGCTTGGCGGGAGGTTCTCGGGATACGCAGTATTTT. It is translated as CASSPPTGRGLAGGSRDTQYF.

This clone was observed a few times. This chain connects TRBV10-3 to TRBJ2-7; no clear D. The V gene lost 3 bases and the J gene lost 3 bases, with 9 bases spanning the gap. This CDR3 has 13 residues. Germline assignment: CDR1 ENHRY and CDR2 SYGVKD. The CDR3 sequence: CAISDAGYYEQYF. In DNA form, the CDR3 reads TGTGCCATCAGTGACGCAGGTTACTACGAGCAGTACTTC.

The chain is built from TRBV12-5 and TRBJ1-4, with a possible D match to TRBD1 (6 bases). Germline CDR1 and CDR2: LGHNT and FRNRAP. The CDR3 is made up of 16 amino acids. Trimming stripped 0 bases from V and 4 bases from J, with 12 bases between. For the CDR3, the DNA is TGTGCTAGTGGTTTGGTACAGGGTGAGAGTAATGAAAAACTGTTTTTT. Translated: CASGLVQGESNEKLFF.

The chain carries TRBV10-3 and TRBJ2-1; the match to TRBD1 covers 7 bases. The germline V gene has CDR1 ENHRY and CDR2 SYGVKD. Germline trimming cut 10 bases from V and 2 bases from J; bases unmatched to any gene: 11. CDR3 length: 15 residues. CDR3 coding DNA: TGTGCCACCCAGGGGCTTGGACAGGCCTACAATGAGCAGTTCTTC. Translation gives CATQGLGQAYNEQFF.

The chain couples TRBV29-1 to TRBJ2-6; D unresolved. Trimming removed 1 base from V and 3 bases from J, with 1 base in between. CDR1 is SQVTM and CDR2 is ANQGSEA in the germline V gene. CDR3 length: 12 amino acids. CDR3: CSVEGGANVLTF. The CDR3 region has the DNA TGCAGCGTTGAAGGTGGGGCCAACGTCCTGACTTTC. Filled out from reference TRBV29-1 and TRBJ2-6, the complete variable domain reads SAVISQKPSRDICQRGTSLTIQCQVDSQVTMMFWYRQQPGQSLTLIATANQGSEATYESGFVIDKFPISRPNLTFSTLTVSNMSPEDSSIYLCSVEGGANVLTFGAGSRLTVL.